This TCR beta chain is from a study of blood T cell repertoires in COVID-19. As for the study in general: Some COVID-19 samples were acute and others convalescent; all came from the United States, Italy and Spain. T cells, B-cell-depleted T cells, or PBMCs supplied cDNA or gDNA.

After removal of 6 bases from V and 4 bases from J, the junction contained 5 bases not matched to a gene. The CDR3 is made up of 13 amino acids. Authors' data handling: Counts of nucleated cells, estimated from reference gene primer amplification, were obtained. Libraries were prepared by immunoSEQ multiplex PCR; TCRdb keeps only in-frame clonotypes and omits some of them. V, J and clone size are taken as reported in that table, and D and trimming were inferred from the DNA itself. The repertoire has approximately 160,000 clones, roughly nine tenths of them found once; the top ten carry 3.5% to 4%. The clonotype comes from an older woman with acute or convalescent COVID-19. Material: peripheral blood. The rearrangement links TRBV12-3 or TRBV12-4 to TRBJ1-2, with 7 bases matching TRBD1. The CDR3 nucleotides read TGTGCCAGCAGGCCCGCAGGGGGCTATGGCTACACCTTC. Translation: CASRPAGGYGYTF.